The 24 T cell receptor beta chains reported below all come from one sample, sequenced in a study of T cell responses to AZD1222 COVID-19 vaccine. The method was immunoSEQ multiplex PCR; TCRdb's version includes in-frame clones alone and lacks a portion of them. The table shows about 100,000 clones, with about 88% occurring only once. The starting material was peripheral blood, obtained on day 0 of AZD1222 vaccination. The receptors originated from an adult in good health.

The rearrangement uses TRBV6-6 and TRBJ1-6; 7 bases fit TRBD1. Trimming cost V 0 bases and J 8 bases; bases outside gene matches: 4. The CDR3 is 15 amino acids. Germline CDR1 is MNHNY and CDR2 is SVGAGI (reference sequence). This chain's CDR3 is CASSYSGDSDSPLHF. CDR3 coding DNA: TGTGCCAGCAGTTACTCGGGGGACAGTGATTCACCCCTCCACTTT.

J is TRBJ1-4 and V is TRBV3-1 (or the pseudogene TRBV3-2); 8 bases fit TRBD1. CDR3 length equals 13 residues. With V trimmed by 8 bases and J by 7 bases, 6 bases remained unmatched. Germline values: CDR1 LGHDT, CDR2 YNNKEL (reference sequence). CDR3 sequence: CASSDRVGEKLFF. CDR3 DNA sequence: TGTGCCAGCTCGGACAGGGTTGGTGAAAAACTGTTTTTT.

The chain links TRBV19 to TRBJ1-5; D is unresolved. This CDR3 has 13 residues. With 3 bases removed from V and 3 bases from J, the gap between germline ends came to 6 bases. CDR1 is LNHDA and CDR2 is SQIVND in the germline V gene (reference sequence). The CDR3 bases are TGTGCCAGTAGTATCGGCTACAATCAGCCCCAGCATTTT. This codes for CASSIGYNQPQHF.

The chain joins TRBV9 to TRBJ1-1; D is ambiguous. V was shortened by 2 bases and J by 4 bases, with 9 bases between the two germline ends. The CDR3 is 13 residues long. The V gene's germline CDR1 is SGDLS and CDR2 YYNGEE. CDR3 loop: CASSVDVGTEAFF. In DNA form, the CDR3 reads TGTGCCAGCAGCGTGGATGTGGGCACTGAAGCTTTCTTT.

The chain employs TRBV28 and TRBJ2-4, with D tentatively TRBD1 (5 bases). The V gene's germline CDR1 is MDHEN and CDR2 SYDVKM. V dropped 6 bases and J dropped 4 bases, with 13 bases sitting between them. This CDR3 comprises 14 residues. Written as DNA, the CDR3 is TGTGCCAGCAGCCTGACAGCCTTGAAAAACATTCAGTACTTC. Amino acids: CASSLTALKNIQYF.

This chain connects TRBV6-1 to TRBJ2-7; weak D call: TRBD1 (5 bases). Trimming shortened V by 2 bases and J by 3 bases, and 11 bases separated the two germline ends. CDR3 length: 14 amino acids. CDR1 MNHNS and CDR2 SASEGT come from the germline V gene. CDR3 DNA sequence: TGTGCCAGCAGTGAATGGGGCAGAAGCTACGAGCAGTACTTC. Residues: CASSEWGRSYEQYF.

This clone has more than one count but fewer than ten. V usage is TRBV7-2 and J usage is TRBJ1-1; 11 bases align to TRBD1. J gave up 4 bases and V 5 bases, and 6 bases lay outside the gene matches. Germline V CDR1 and CDR2: SGHTA, FQGNSA. The CDR3 length is 15 residues. CDR3 sequence (DNA): TGTGCCAGCAGCGTAGGGACAGGGGGGGCCACTGAAGCTTTCTTT. Translating it yields CASSVGTGGATEAFF.

V gene TRBV4-1 combines with J gene TRBJ1-5, with D unresolved. Looked up from germline, CDR1 is MGHRA and CDR2 is YSYEKL. The CDR3 sequence is 17 residues long. Trimming shortened V by 0 bases and J by 0 bases, and 12 bases separated the two germline ends. The CDR3 loop reads CASSQDYIQTSNQPQHF. The CDR3 DNA follows: TGCGCCAGCAGCCAAGATTATATACAGACTAGCAATCAGCCCCAGCATTTT.

This chain uses TRBV11-3 with TRBJ2-7; D call uncertain. The CDR3 runs 14 residues. V was trimmed by 1 base and J by 9 bases, leaving 16 bases between them. Germline V gives CDR1 SGHNT, CDR2 YENEEA. The CDR3 reads CASSLGDPALWQYF. The CDR3, as DNA: TGTGCCAGCAGCTTAGGAGACCCCGCATTGTGGCAGTACTTC. Together with reference TRBV11-3 and TRBJ2-7, the CDR3 gives the full variable domain: EAGVVQSPRYKIIEKKQPVAFWCNPISGHNTLYWYLQNLGQGPELLIRYENEEAVDDSQLPKDRFSAERLKGVDSTLKIQPAELGDSAVYLCASSLGDPALWQYFGPGTRLTVT.

The sample holds one count of this clone. The chain carries TRBV6-5 and TRBJ2-7; a weak D match, TRBD2 (6 bases). The CDR3 has 15 amino acids. V was trimmed by 5 bases and J by 4 bases, leaving 18 bases between them. Germline CDR1 reads MNHEY; CDR2 reads SVGAGI. CDR3 sequence (DNA): TGTGCCAGCAGTAGTTCCGGGACTCTAGTATACGAGCAGTACTTC. This codes for CASSSSGTLVYEQYF.

The V and J genes are TRBV3-1 (or the pseudogene TRBV3-2) and TRBJ2-7; 7 bases match TRBD1. The V gene's germline CDR1 is LGHDT and CDR2 YNNKEL (reference sequence). V was pared by 3 bases and J by 2 bases, with 7 bases of the junction left unmatched. The CDR3 is made up of 15 amino acids. In DNA, the CDR3 is TGTGCCAGCAGCCAGATCCCACAGGGGACCTACGAGCAGTACTTC. This sequence encodes CASSQIPQGTYEQYF.

The chain couples TRBV3-1 (or the pseudogene TRBV3-2) to TRBJ1-3, with a tentative D call TRBD1 (5 bases). Germline loops: CDR1 LGHDT, CDR2 YNNKEL (reference sequence). The CDR3 is made up of 15 amino acids. The germline V and J ends were trimmed by 1 base and 0 bases, with 7 bases remaining between them. The CDR3 DNA is TGTGCCAGCAGCCAAGCGGGACTCTCTGGAAACACCATATATTTT. Its translation: CASSQAGLSGNTIYF.

The rearrangement links TRBV11-2 to TRBJ1-2; 7 bases are a match to TRBD1. CDR1 is SGHAT, CDR2 FQNNGV, per germline. V gave up 3 bases and J gave up 4 bases; unmatched junction bases: 11. The CDR3 consists of 16 residues. The CDR3, as DNA: TGTGCCAGCAGCTTTCAGGACAGGAGGACTCTCTATGGCTACACCTTC. Residues: CASSFQDRRTLYGYTF.

This clone was seen more than once but under ten times. V gene TRBV6-5 combines with J gene TRBJ1-1, with a tentative D call TRBD1 (5 bases). Germline-derived CDR1 and CDR2 are MNHEY and SVGAGI. Trimming took 7 bases from V and 3 from J, leaving 15 bases between them. This CDR3 is built from 14 residues. DNA for the CDR3: TGTGCCAGCAAGAAGGCGCCAGGGCACACTGAAGCTTTCTTT. Its translation: CASKKAPGHTEAFF.

The rearrangement joins TRBV4-1 to TRBJ1-5, with D maybe TRBD1 (6 bases). Per the germline V gene, CDR1 is MGHRA and CDR2 is YSYEKL. Deletions cut 1 base from V and 5 bases from J, with 18 bases between. This CDR3 is built from 17 residues. The CDR3 here is CASSQVRAGQLYQPQHF. The CDR3 DNA reads TGCGCCAGCAGCCAAGTTCGTGCGGGACAATTATATCAGCCCCAGCATTTT.

This clone was observed a single time. This chain uses TRBV18 with TRBJ2-5; either TRBD1 or TRBD2 may fit D (5 bases each). In germline, CDR1 is KGHSH, CDR2 LQKENI. V was clipped by 0 bases and J by 4 bases, with 15 bases between them. CDR3 length equals 16 residues. In DNA form, the CDR3 reads TGTGCCAGCTCACCACCGAGTACAGCGAGGGGAGAGACCCAGTACTTC. Translating gives CASSPPSTARGETQYF.

J is TRBJ2-6 and V is TRBV30, with D possibly matching TRBD2 (6 bases). Germline values: CDR1 GTSNPN, CDR2 SVGIG (reference sequence). Deletions cut 2 bases from V and 2 bases from J, with 13 bases between. The CDR3 is 16 residues long. For the CDR3, the DNA is TGTGCCTGGAGTCAGTACGGAGGGGCTGGGGCCAACGTCCTGACTTTC. This sequence encodes CAWSQYGGAGANVLTF. Full variable domain (missing parts from reference TRBV30 and TRBJ2-6): SQTIHQWPATLVQPVGSPLSLECTVEGTSNPNLYWYRQAAGRGLQLLFYSVGIGQISSEVPQNLSASRPQDRQFILSSKKLLLSDSGFYLCAWSQYGGAGANVLTFGAGSRLTVL.

The chain uses TRBV19 and TRBJ1-5; D may be TRBD1 (6 bases). The CDR3 is 15 residues long. Trimming left V 3 bases short and J 5 bases short, with 14 bases between. Per the germline V gene, CDR1 is LNHDA and CDR2 is SQIVND (reference sequence). CDR3 nucleotide sequence: TGTGCCAGTAGTATGGTAAAGGGGGGCGATCAGCCCCAGCATTTT. It codes for CASSMVKGGDQPQHF.

This chain joins TRBV5-6 and TRBJ2-1; D possibly corresponds to TRBD2 (6 bases). The CDR3 contains 15 residues. The ends were cut back, 4 bases at V and 9 bases at J, with 20 bases in the middle. The germline V gene encodes CDR1 SGHDT and CDR2 YYEEEE. In DNA, the CDR3 is TGTGCCAGCAGCCCCAGGGACGCGGGATTGAGTGAGCAGTTCTTC. Its translation is CASSPRDAGLSEQFF.

The V call is TRBV2, the J call TRBJ2-1, with D uncertain. The CDR3 totals 14 residues. The germline gives CDR1 SNHLY, CDR2 FYNNEI. The germline V and J ends were trimmed by 7 bases and 0 bases, with 10 bases remaining between them. The CDR3 DNA reads as TGTGCCAGCAATGAGGATAGCTCCTACAATGAGCAGTTCTTC. As protein: CASNEDSSYNEQFF.

V is TRBV7-8 and J is TRBJ1-2; D not resolved. The CDR3 has 14 amino acids. V was trimmed by 3 bases and J by 2 bases, leaving 10 bases between them. The V gene's germline CDR1 is SGHVS and CDR2 FQNEAQ. The CDR3 DNA reads TGTGCCAGCAGCTTTAAGACGGGGAACTATGGCTACACCTTC. It specifies CASSFKTGNYGYTF.

V gene TRBV29-1 combines with J gene TRBJ1-2; D is possibly TRBD1 (5 bases). The CDR3 runs to 12 residues. In germline, CDR1 is SQVTM, CDR2 ANQGSEA. Trimming took 7 bases from V and 5 from J, leaving 14 bases between them. CDR3 protein: CSAPLQGYGYTF. The DNA for the CDR3 is TGCAGCGCACCCCTGCAGGGTTATGGCTACACCTTC.

Only a few counts were recorded for this clone. V usage is TRBV5-1 and J usage is TRBJ2-5, with 7 bases matching TRBD2. Trimming removed 4 bases from V and 5 bases from J; junction bases left unmatched: 5. Germline V gene sequence: CDR1 SGHRS, CDR2 YFSETQ. The length of the CDR3 is 13 residues. CDR3 in amino acids: CASSGGLSETQYF. Written as DNA, the CDR3 is TGCGCCAGCAGCGGGGGACTATCGGAGACCCAGTACTTC.

This clone was observed a single time. A much larger clone differs by one base, so this may be a read error. This specimen includes other DNA sequences encoding the same CDR3. V gene TRBV11-2 combines with J gene TRBJ2-7; D remains ambiguous. Per the germline V gene, CDR1 is SGHAT and CDR2 is FQNNGV. The CDR3 sequence is 11 residues long. Trimming removed 4 bases at V and 2 bases at J, with 3 bases between. The CDR3 nucleotides are TGTGCCAGCAGCTCCACCTACGAGCAGTACTTC. This translates into CASSSTYEQYF.